This TCR beta chain came from a study of cytomegalovirus exposure and HLA in healthy donors. Study-wide results and limits: TCR beta chains numbering some 160 were designated cytomegalovirus-associated. A missense DCLRE1C variant was associated with V- and J-gene trimming of TCR beta chains in a later analysis, and an independent cohort replicated the association.

The germline CDR1 and CDR2 sequences are SGHNT and YENEEA. The junction had 7 bases not matched to a gene; V was cut back by 5 bases and J by 7 bases. This CDR3 has 15 amino acids. Healthy people donating bone marrow made up the donors. The PCR employed 60 Vbeta primers together with 13 Jbeta primers. Generated by immunoSEQ multiplex PCR, the TCRdb table keeps only in-frame clones and is missing some. Of approximately 300,000 clones listed, 70% to 90% are singletons. Remarks on this clone: Its cognate antigen is unknown.

The sequenced material came from PBMCs. The chain recombines TRBV11-3 with TRBJ2-7; 14 bases map to TRBD2. The TCR comes from a woman aged 40 to 50 in good health and CMV-seropositive. CDR3 in DNA: TGTGCCAGCAGCCCCGGGACTAGCGGGAGTTGGGAGCAGTACTTC. Translating it yields CASSPGTSGSWEQYF. Variable domain in full (rest from reference TRBV11-3 and TRBJ2-7): EAGVVQSPRYKIIEKKQPVAFWCNPISGHNTLYWYLQNLGQGPELLIRYENEEAVDDSQLPKDRFSAERLKGVDSTLKIQPAELGDSAVYLCASSPGTSGSWEQYFGPGTRLTVT.